These 25 T cell receptor beta chains were all obtained from the same sample, sequenced in a study of sequential checkpoint blockade in melanoma. As for treatment: randomized to nivolumab then ipilimumab (arm A) or the reverse (arm B). Clones were read by immunoSEQ multiplex PCR, and TCRdb kept only the in-frame ones, dropping some. Counted here are more than 20,000 clones, around 80% occurring once; the ten biggest clones make up roughly 11%. The sequencing used CD8+ T cells sorted from blood (inferred from file names), collected from a patient given nivolumab and ipilimumab in sequence. The receptors were sampled from a human donor with melanoma.

V gene TRBV9 combines with J gene TRBJ1-1; D may be TRBD1 (6 bases). The germline V gene encodes CDR1 SGDLS and CDR2 YYNGEE. The V end was cut by 0 bases, the J end by 5 bases, with 17 bases between. The CDR3 extends over 16 amino acids. The CDR3 DNA reads as TGTGCCAGCAGCGTAGATTTCCAGGGGAGCCGGACTGAAGCTTTCTTT. This gives the protein CASSVDFQGSRTEAFF.

This clone was detected only once. The identical CDR3 is also encoded by other nucleotide sequences in the sample. This rearrangement joins TRBV5-4 to TRBJ2-6, with D possibly matching TRBD1 (6 bases). Germline V gene lookup returns CDR1 SGHNT and CDR2 YYREEE (reference sequence). V lost 0 bases and J 1 base, leaving 8 bases between the germline ends. The CDR3 has 16 amino acids. CDR3 bases: TGTGCCAGCAGCTTGGACAGGGTTTCTGGGGCCAACGTCCTGACTTTC. Translating it yields CASSLDRVSGANVLTF.

This chain uses TRBV18 with TRBJ2-7, with 7 bases matching TRBD2. The trim removed 0 bases at V and 0 bases at J, leaving 5 bases unmatched. CDR1 KGHSH and CDR2 LQKENI come from the germline V gene. The CDR3 has 16 amino acids. The CDR3 bases are TGTGCCAGCTCACCACCGTCCGGGAGGTCCTCCTACGAGCAGTACTTC. Translation: CASSPPSGRSSYEQYF.

The chain uses TRBV7-2 and TRBJ1-3; tentatively, D is TRBD1 (5 bases). The V gene lost 2 bases and the J gene lost 1 base, with 12 bases spanning the gap. The CDR3 loop spans 16 amino acids. Germline CDR1 SGHTA, CDR2 FQGNSA. The CDR3 region is CASSLRGGGSGNTIYF. The CDR3 DNA reads TGTGCCAGCAGCTTAAGGGGTGGAGGGTCTGGAAACACCATATATTTT.

The table lists this clone with a few counts. V gene TRBV7-9 combines with J gene TRBJ1-1; 8 positions match TRBD1. The CDR3 spans 15 residues. Per germline, CDR1 SEHNR and CDR2 FQNEAQ (reference sequence). V shed 4 bases, J shed 0 bases, and the junction held 4 bases outside the gene matches. The CDR3 DNA is TGTGCCAGCAGCTCTACAGGGGGACTGAACACTGAAGCTTTCTTT. Protein product: CASSSTGGLNTEAFF.

V gene TRBV11-3 combines with J gene TRBJ2-2, with D possibly matching TRBD2 (5 bases). The germline CDR1 and CDR2 sequences are SGHNT and YENEEA. The CDR3 sequence is 13 residues long. Deletions cut 0 bases from V and 6 bases from J, with 5 bases between. CDR3 sequence reads: CASSLDGAGELFF. The CDR3 nucleotides are TGTGCCAGCAGCTTAGACGGGGCCGGGGAGCTGTTTTTT.

V usage is TRBV15 and J usage is TRBJ1-5; 7 bases are a match to TRBD1. The V segment lost 1 base and the J segment 4 bases; nucleotides outside the gene matches: 4. The germline gives CDR1 LNHNV, CDR2 YYDKDF (reference sequence). The CDR3 loop spans 15 amino acids. DNA for the CDR3: TGTGCCACCAGCAGAGGAGGGGGACAGAATCAGCCCCAGCATTTT. This translates into CATSRGGGQNQPQHF.

The chain is built from TRBV30 and TRBJ2-1; D perhaps matches TRBD2 (7 bases). V was trimmed by 7 bases and J by 8 bases, leaving 21 bases between them. The CDR3 sequence is 14 residues long. The germline gives CDR1 GTSNPN, CDR2 SVGIG (reference sequence). The CDR3 protein is CAYSRGALLDEQFF. CDR3 in DNA: TGTGCCTATAGCCGGGGGGCGCTTTTGGATGAGCAGTTCTTC. Filled out from reference TRBV30 and TRBJ2-1, the complete variable domain reads SQTIHQWPATLVQPVGSPLSLECTVEGTSNPNLYWYRQAAGRGLQLLFYSVGIGQISSEVPQNLSASRPQDRQFILSSKKLLLSDSGFYLCAYSRGALLDEQFFGPGTRLTVL.

V usage is TRBV29-1 and J usage is TRBJ2-2; the match to TRBD2 covers 10 bases. Germline V gives CDR1 SQVTM, CDR2 ANQGSEA. V was pared by 3 bases and J by 1 base, with 2 bases of the junction left unmatched. CDR3 size: 15 residues. CDR3 loop: CSVDSGRGNTGELFF. CDR3 nucleotide sequence: TGCAGCGTTGACAGCGGGAGGGGGAACACCGGGGAGCTGTTTTTT.

V and J are TRBV5-1 and TRBJ2-7; tentatively, D is TRBD1 (5 bases). Germline CDR1 reads SGHRS; CDR2 reads YFSETQ. The germline V and J ends were trimmed by 1 base and 4 bases, with 6 bases remaining between them. The CDR3 loop spans 12 amino acids. The CDR3: CASSLRGYEQYF. CDR3 DNA: TGCGCCAGCAGCTTGAGGGGTTACGAGCAGTACTTC.

J is TRBJ2-2 and V is TRBV7-2; no definite D call. Germline CDR1 reads SGHTA; CDR2 reads FQGNSA. V gave up 3 bases and J gave up 4 bases, with 9 bases separating them. This CDR3 spans 14 amino acids. CDR3 coding DNA: TGTGCCAGCAGCTTTGGGCAGCCCACCGGGGAGCTGTTTTTT. Encoded protein: CASSFGQPTGELFF. Together with reference TRBV7-2 and TRBJ2-2, the CDR3 gives the full variable domain: GAGVSQSPSNKVTEKGKDVELRCDPISGHTALYWYRQSLGQGLEFLIYFQGNSAPDKSGLPSDRFSAERTGGSVSTLTIQRTQQEDSAVYLCASSFGQPTGELFFGEGSRLTVL.

The rearrangement uses TRBV19 and TRBJ1-1; no clear D gene. The CDR3 covers 14 residues. Germline lookup yields CDR1 LNHDA and CDR2 SQIVND (reference sequence). Between the trimmed V and J ends, which lost 9 bases and 0 bases, there was a span of 14 bases. The CDR3 here is CASNSVAMNTEAFF. CDR3 coding DNA: TGTGCCAGCAATTCGGTAGCGATGAACACTGAAGCTTTCTTT.

The rearrangement joins TRBV2 to TRBJ2-7; TRBD2 aligns across 14 bases. The CDR3 covers 22 residues. Germline V gene data show CDR1 as SNHLY and CDR2 as FYNNEI. With V trimmed by 6 bases and J by 7 bases, 29 bases remained unmatched. The CDR3 nucleotides are TGTGCCAGCAGGGATCGTGGGGGGGGACTAGCGGGAGAGCCCCCTCGGTTGGGGGAGCAGTACTTC. This sequence encodes CASRDRGGGLAGEPPRLGEQYF.

The chain links TRBV25-1 to TRBJ2-7, with 7 bases fitting TRBD2. Losses at the gene ends were 5 bases for V and 0 bases for J; bases not matched to a gene: 7. From germline, CDR1 is MGHDK and CDR2 SYGVNS. The CDR3 extends over 15 amino acids. CDR3 DNA sequence: TGTGCCAGCAGTTCGTTAGCGGGCCACTCCTACGAGCAGTACTTC. Translation: CASSSLAGHSYEQYF.

This sequence joins TRBV27 and TRBJ2-3, with TRBD1 matching 9 bases. CDR3 length: 13 residues. V was clipped by 2 bases and J by 12 bases; unmatched bases: 6. CDR1 is MNHEY and CDR2 is SMNVEV in the germline V gene (reference sequence). CDR3 sequence reads: CASSLIGQGTQYF. CDR3 nucleotides: TGTGCCAGCAGTTTAATCGGACAGGGGACACAGTATTTT.

This clone was picked up a small number of times. The chain has TRBV2 and TRBJ2-2, with D uncertain. CDR3 length equals 12 residues. Germline V gene sequence: CDR1 SNHLY, CDR2 FYNNEI. Trimming removed 5 bases at V and 10 bases at J, with 11 bases between. CDR3 protein: CASSRAPEELFF. Here the CDR3 DNA reads TGTGCCAGCAGTAGAGCGCCGGAGGAGCTGTTTTTT. Combining the CDR3 with reference TRBV2 and TRBJ2-2 gives the whole variable domain EPEVTQTPSHQVTQMGQEVILRCVPISNHLYFYWYRQILGQKVEFLVSFYNNEISEKSEIFDDQFSVERPDGSNFTLKIRSTKLEDSAMYFCASSRAPEELFFGEGSRLTVL.

CDR3 sequence reads: CASSPRQGGGQETQYF. CDR3 bases: TGTGCCAGCTCACCACGTCAGGGAGGGGGCCAAGAGACCCAGTACTTC. The chain combines TRBV18 with TRBJ2-5; D is possibly TRBD2 (7 bases). Trimming left V 1 base short and J 1 base short, with 13 bases between. The germline gives CDR1 KGHSH, CDR2 LQKENI. This CDR3 comprises 16 residues.

The genes are TRBV5-1 and TRBJ2-1, with 10 positions matching TRBD2. V trimming: 2 bases; J trimming: 2 bases; junction bases outside the gene matches: 4. Germline V gives CDR1 SGHRS, CDR2 YFSETQ. The CDR3 is made up of 16 amino acids. The CDR3 region has the DNA TGCGCCAGCAGCTTCGCTGGGACTAGCGCCTACAATGAGCAGTTCTTC. It codes for CASSFAGTSAYNEQFF. Based on the CDR3 plus reference TRBV5-1 and TRBJ2-1, the full variable domain is KAGVTQTPRYLIKTRGQQVTLSCSPISGHRSVSWYQQTPGQGLQFLFEYFSETQRNKGNFPGRFSGRQFSNSRSEMNVSTLELGDSALYLCASSFAGTSAYNEQFFGPGTRLTVL.

The genes are TRBV30 and TRBJ2-1; possible D gene TRBD1, 5 bases. The V end lost 2 bases, the J end lost 9 bases, and 20 bases lay between the germline ends. The length of the CDR3 is 15 residues. Germline V CDR1 and CDR2: GTSNPN, SVGIG (reference sequence). The CDR3: CAWSSLPGAVGEQFF. CDR3 nucleotide sequence: TGTGCCTGGAGTTCGCTACCTGGGGCCGTTGGTGAGCAGTTCTTC.

The chain uses TRBV30 and TRBJ2-3; 7 nucleotides agree with TRBD2. V dropped 7 bases and J dropped 4; count of bases not matched to a gene: 5. Germline V gene data show CDR1 as GTSNPN and CDR2 as SVGIG (reference sequence). The CDR3 runs to 12 residues. The CDR3 DNA is TGTGCCTCCGAGCGGGATCCAGATACGCAGTATTTT. Its translation: CASERDPDTQYF.

This chain connects TRBV4-3 to TRBJ1-5, with D possibly matching TRBD1 (5 bases). V lost 4 bases, J lost 2 bases, and 12 bases lay in between. Germline V gene data show CDR1 as LGHNA and CDR2 as YSLEER. The CDR3 length is 15 residues. CDR3 DNA sequence: TGCGCCAGCAGCCCCGGGGGGTCGGGCAATCAGCCCCAGCATTTT. Translated: CASSPGGSGNQPQHF.

With respect to this clone: One junction end does not reproduce the germline sequence, and a read error may be involved. The chain has TRBV7-2 and TRBJ2-3; 10 bases align to TRBD2. The CDR3 loop spans 12 amino acids. The germline V gene encodes CDR1 SGHTA and CDR2 FQGNSA. CDR3 in amino acids: CASSVAGGPQYF. The DNA of the CDR3 is TGTGCCAGCAGCGTAGCGGGGGGACCTCAGTATTTT.

The chain is built from TRBV28 and TRBJ2-5; 7 bases match TRBD2. V lost 5 bases, J lost 2 bases, and 11 bases stayed unmatched. CDR3 size: 16 residues. In germline, CDR1 is MDHEN, CDR2 SYDVKM. The CDR3 sequence: CASSLGLTGGQETQYF. CDR3 in DNA: TGTGCCAGCAGTCTAGGCTTAACGGGAGGACAAGAGACCCAGTACTTC.

The chain uses TRBV2 and TRBJ1-2; D may be TRBD1 (6 bases). There are 15 residues in the CDR3. V was trimmed by 8 bases and J by 4 bases, leaving 20 bases between them. The germline gives CDR1 SNHLY, CDR2 FYNNEI. The CDR3 coding sequence is TGTGCCAGCTCGATGGACAGTGACTTATTCTATGGCTACACCTTC. Encoded protein: CASSMDSDLFYGYTF.

J is TRBJ1-4 and V is TRBV7-2; tentatively, D is TRBD1 (6 bases). The CDR3 contains 15 residues. V was shortened by 5 bases and J by 8 bases, with 18 bases between the two germline ends. Looked up from germline, CDR1 is SGHTA and CDR2 is FQGNSA. CDR3 loop: CASSHGTGPGEKLFF. For the CDR3, the DNA is TGTGCCAGCAGCCACGGCACAGGGCCTGGGGAAAAACTGTTTTTT.